This T cell receptor beta chain was found in a study of beta chain features in type 1 diabetes. The study's findings and limits: Relative to healthy donors, patients appeared to have naive, central memory and Treg TCRB repertoires that were more similar. TCRB CDR3s were moderately but significantly shorter in Type 1 diabetes patients in all four CD4+ subsets.

All of the isolated RNA was reverse transcribed, so expressed TCRB transcripts were sequenced. Assay: immunoSEQ multiplex PCR; the TCRdb copy retains only in-frame clones and omits some. In the table there are about 410,000 clones, over 11% of which are singletons. Via the markers CD45RO/CCR7/CD25/CD127/CD95/CD27, stem cell-like memory, regulatory, central memory and naive CD4+ cells were sorted. A remark on this clone: The antigen remains unidentified.

The germline gives CDR1 MGHDK, CDR2 SYGVNS. Between the trimmed V and J ends, which lost 6 bases and 0 bases, there was a span of 13 bases. The CDR3 covers 15 residues. This sequence joins TRBV25-1 and TRBJ2-3; D is perhaps TRBD2 (5 bases). The source is a young man in good health. The sequencing sample was made of naive CD4+ T cells from blood. The CDR3: CASSIGSGSTDTQYF. The CDR3 DNA sequence: TGTGCCAGCAGCATAGGGAGCGGTAGCACAGATACGCAGTATTTT.